What follows are 12 T cell receptor beta chains derived from one specimen sequenced in a study of Graves' ophthalmopathy and Graves' hyperthyroidism. Investigators amplified TCR beta CDR3 regions from RNA transcripts. An initial RT-PCR round employing HTBI primers preceded a second-round multiplex PCR. TCRdb used MiXCR to reprocess the multiplex PCR reads, holding one entry per CDR3 protein. Among some 360,000 distinct CDR3 sequences listed, 17% were seen once. The source material was peripheral blood. These receptors originate from an adult woman with stable Graves' hyperthyroidism.

This clonotype was seen at least ten times. The V and J genes are TRBV6-1 and TRBJ1-1, with D possibly being TRBD1 (5 bases). CDR1 is MNHNS and CDR2 is SASEGT in the germline V gene. CDR3 length: 15 residues. The V and J ends lost 3 bases and 4 bases respectively, with 15 bases between them. CDR3 amino acids: CASSDEVSGGTEAFF. As DNA, the CDR3 is TGTGCCAGCAGTGATGAAGTGTCGGGGGGCACTGAAGCTTTCTTT.

This clonotype was counted ten times or more. V usage is TRBV7-8 and J usage is TRBJ2-7, with D unresolved. This CDR3 is built from 14 residues. V lost 1 base to trimming and J lost 4 bases, with 11 bases between them. Germline V gene data show CDR1 as SGHVS and CDR2 as FQNEAQ. The CDR3 coding sequence is TGTGCCAGCAGCTTAGGGATGTTGCAGTACGAGCAGTACTTC. This codes for CASSLGMLQYEQYF.

This clonotype was counted ten times or more. The genes are TRBV18 and TRBJ2-7, with a tentative D call TRBD2 (5 bases). CDR1 is KGHSH and CDR2 is LQKENI in the germline V gene. The CDR3 is made up of 14 amino acids. Trimming removed 6 bases from V and 4 bases from J, with 16 bases in between. The CDR3 spells CASSQRGISYEQYF. CDR3 sequence (DNA): TGTGCCAGCTCTCAGAGAGGGATCTCATACGAGCAGTACTTC.

This chain joins TRBV13 and TRBJ2-2; 9 nucleotides align to TRBD1. The V gene's germline CDR1 is PRHDT and CDR2 FYEKMQ (reference sequence). The CDR3 length is 20 residues. J was trimmed by 3 bases and V by 5 bases; bases with no gene match: 19. The CDR3 sequence is CASSTSLDRGGIGDTGELFF. CDR3 nucleotide sequence: TGTGCCAGCAGCACTAGCCTTGACAGGGGGGGGATTGGGGACACCGGGGAGCTGTTTTTT.

In its sample, this clonotype was seen many times. The V and J genes are TRBV7-2 and TRBJ1-5; a possible D gene is TRBD1 (5 bases). The CDR3 is 13 amino acids. V was shortened by 3 bases and J by 3 bases, with 6 bases between the two germline ends. Germline CDR1 is SGHTA and CDR2 is FQGNSA. CDR3 bases: TGTGCCAGCAGCTTGGACACCAATCAGCCCCAGCATTTT. It yields the protein CASSLDTNQPQHF.

This clonotype came up many times. The chain uses TRBV20-1 and TRBJ2-7; D remains ambiguous. With 6 bases removed from V and 1 base from J, the gap between germline ends came to 16 bases. CDR1 and CDR2 from the germline V gene are DFQATT and SNEGSKA (reference sequence). The CDR3 is 14 amino acids. The CDR3 nucleotides are TGCAGTGCGGACCGGTCATCCTTTTCCTACGAGCAGTACTTC. This gives the protein CSADRSSFSYEQYF.

This clonotype was picked up many times. This sequence joins TRBV7-8 and TRBJ1-1; D remains ambiguous. Trimming stripped 2 bases from V and 1 base from J, with 8 bases between. Germline V gene sequence: CDR1 SGHVS, CDR2 FQNEAQ. The CDR3 has 14 residues. The CDR3 sequence: CASSLNAGNTEAFF. CDR3 coding DNA: TGTGCCAGCAGCTTAAATGCCGGGAACACTGAAGCTTTCTTT. Filled out from reference TRBV7-8 and TRBJ1-1, the complete variable domain reads GAGVSQSPRYKVAKRGQDVALRCDPISGHVSLFWYQQALGQGPEFLTYFQNEAQLDKSGLPSDRFFAERPEGSVSTLKIQRTQQEDSAVYLCASSLNAGNTEAFFGQGTRLTVV.

This clonotype was detected ten times or more. J is TRBJ2-7 and V is TRBV4-1, with D perhaps TRBD2 (5 bases). This CDR3 spans 14 amino acids. Between the trimmed V and J ends, which lost 0 bases and 3 bases, there was a span of 9 bases. Germline assignment: CDR1 MGHRA and CDR2 YSYEKL. Written as DNA, the CDR3 is TGCGCCAGCAGCCAAGAGATTGAGGGCTACGAGCAGTACTTC. This gives the protein CASSQEIEGYEQYF.

The sample holds a few counts of this clonotype. Since a much larger clone is just one base distant, this may be a read error. The chain combines TRBV19 with TRBJ2-5; D is uncertain. The V and J ends lost 6 bases and 1 base respectively, with 12 bases between them. The length of the CDR3 is 14 residues. Per germline, CDR1 LNHDA and CDR2 SQIVND (reference sequence). The CDR3 loop reads CASRGSPGQETQYF. DNA for the CDR3: TGTGCCAGTAGGGGGTCGCCTGGCCAAGAGACCCAGTACTTC.

Concerning this clonotype: A much larger clonotype is one base distant, so this may be a read error. The CDR3 spells CASSRDRRNTEACF. The DNA for the CDR3 is TGTGCCAGCAGCCGGGACAGGAGGAACACTGAAGCTTGCTTT. V and J are TRBV11-2 and TRBJ1-1, with 8 bases lining up with TRBD1. CDR3 length: 14 residues. CDR1 is SGHAT and CDR2 is FQNNGV in the germline V gene.

This clonotype has a count of ten or more. J is TRBJ2-2 and V is TRBV12-3 or TRBV12-4, with D hard to call. This CDR3 region has 12 residues. Trimming took 4 bases from V and 6 from J, leaving 6 bases between them. The CDR3 region is CASSSNAGELFF. The CDR3 coding sequence is TGTGCCAGCAGTTCCAACGCCGGGGAGCTGTTTTTT.

This clonotype was seen ten or more times. This rearrangement joins TRBV14 to TRBJ1-2, with D tentatively TRBD1 (6 bases). The germline V and J ends were trimmed by 1 base and 7 bases, with 13 bases remaining between them. The CDR3 loop spans 14 amino acids. Germline V gene data show CDR1 as SGHDN and CDR2 as FVKESK. The CDR3 nucleotides read TGTGCCAGCAGCCAAGCAGGCAGGGGAGGTGGCTACACCTTC. Its protein is CASSQAGRGGGYTF.